These 32 T cell receptor beta chains originate from one sample sequenced in a study of CD8 T cells in ankylosing spondylitis. Via MiXCR, TCRdb re-called the 5' RACE reads, giving one row per CDR3 protein. The repertoire holds some 290,000 distinct CDR3 sequences, with around 18% as singletons. The sequencing sample was made of blood, either unsorted or a sorted T cell fraction (not recorded which). The source of these receptors is a male donor with ankylosing spondylitis or in good health (not recorded which).

This clonotype was detected only a few times. The rearrangement links TRBV5-1 to TRBJ2-1; D uncertain. This CDR3 is built from 12 residues. V lost 0 bases, J lost 10 bases, and 8 bases lay in between. Germline V gives CDR1 SGHRS, CDR2 YFSETQ. CDR3 protein: CASSLVGREQFF. CDR3 coding DNA: TGCGCCAGCAGCTTGGTAGGCCGGGAGCAGTTCTTC.

This clonotype was detected a few times. The rearrangement uses TRBV11-1 and TRBJ2-3; 7 bases match TRBD1. V dropped 5 bases and J dropped 4; count of bases not matched to a gene: 18. CDR3 size: 18 residues. In germline, CDR1 is SGHAT, CDR2 FQDESV (reference sequence). The CDR3 nucleotides read TGTGCCAGCAGCCCCCACAGGGGATGGGACCCTCTCCCAGATACGCAGTATTTT. It specifies CASSPHRGWDPLPDTQYF. Drawing the rest from reference TRBV11-1 and TRBJ2-3, the complete variable domain is EAEVAQSPRYKITEKSQAVAFWCDPISGHATLYWYRQILGQGPELLVQFQDESVVDDSQLPKDRFSAERLKGVDSTLKIQPAELGDSAMYLCASSPHRGWDPLPDTQYFGPGTRLTVL.

This clonotype was found a few times. The chain uses TRBV10-3 and TRBJ2-2; TRBD1 or TRBD2 may be the D gene (5 bases each). The germline gives CDR1 ENHRY, CDR2 SYGVKD. V was cut by 2 bases and J by 3 bases, with 10 bases left in between. The CDR3 covers 15 residues. CDR3 bases: TGTGCCATCAGTGAGCGGGGACGGCACACCGGGGAGCTGTTTTTT. Translation: CAISERGRHTGELFF.

This clonotype has more than one count but fewer than ten. The rearrangement uses TRBV12-3 or TRBV12-4 and TRBJ1-2, with 8 bases fitting TRBD1. J lost 6 bases, V lost 6 bases, and 9 bases had no gene match. CDR3 size: 14 residues. CDR3 residues: CASSYDRGGNGYTF. In DNA form, the CDR3 reads TGTGCCAGCAGCTACGACAGGGGTGGTAATGGCTACACCTTC.

V usage is TRBV12-3 or TRBV12-4 and J usage is TRBJ2-1; 10 positions match TRBD2. With V trimmed by 4 bases and J by 4 bases, 4 bases remained unmatched. The CDR3 has 15 amino acids. The CDR3 DNA follows: TGTGCCAGCAGTTCGAGCGGGGGGGTATACAATGAGCAGTTCTTC. Its protein is CASSSSGGVYNEQFF.

This clonotype turned up a few times. The rearrangement joins TRBV24-1 to TRBJ2-1; TRBD2 aligns across 11 bases. The CDR3 covers 16 residues. Germline assignment: CDR1 KGHDR and CDR2 SFDVKD. Unmatched junction bases numbered 2, after V lost 1 base and J lost 4 bases. Written as DNA, the CDR3 is TGTGCCACCAGTGATTTTACTAGCGGGGGATACAATGAGCAGTTCTTC. Its protein is CATSDFTSGGYNEQFF.

This clonotype occurred a few times. The rearrangement joins TRBV5-1 to TRBJ1-3, with D perhaps TRBD1 (5 bases). This CDR3 spans 15 amino acids. Germline CDR1 is SGHRS and CDR2 is YFSETQ. The V end was cut by 0 bases, the J end by 8 bases, with 15 bases between. CDR3 DNA sequence: TGCGCCAGCAGCTTGGGGTTCCGGGGGATGGACACCATATATTTT. As protein: CASSLGFRGMDTIYF. Supplemented by reference TRBV5-1 and TRBJ1-3, the full variable domain reads KAGVTQTPRYLIKTRGQQVTLSCSPISGHRSVSWYQQTPGQGLQFLFEYFSETQRNKGNFPGRFSGRQFSNSRSEMNVSTLELGDSALYLCASSLGFRGMDTIYFGEGSWLTVV.

This chain joins TRBV20-1 and TRBJ2-6, with unresolved D. The CDR3 has 13 amino acids. Germline loops: CDR1 DFQATT, CDR2 SNEGSKA (reference sequence). V lost 3 bases and J 2 bases, leaving 5 bases between the germline ends. The CDR3 sequence is CSASAPGANVLTF. The CDR3 nucleotides read TGCAGTGCTAGTGCCCCTGGGGCCAACGTCCTGACTTTC.

The V and J genes are TRBV20-1 and TRBJ1-1; D gene ambiguous. Per the germline V gene, CDR1 is DFQATT and CDR2 is SNEGSKA (reference sequence). The CDR3 is 12 residues long. The V end lost 1 base, the J end lost 6 bases, and 9 bases lay between the germline ends. The CDR3, as DNA: TGCAGTGCTAGAGGGAGGGCCGCTGAAGCTTTCTTT. Translation: CSARGRAAEAFF.

Details on this clonotype: One end of the junction does not line up with germline, which may come from a read error. The CDR3 is CVSRHGADSPLHF. The CDR3 DNA follows: TGCGTCAGCAGACACGGGGCCGATTCACCCCTCCACTTT. The chain links TRBV5-1 to TRBJ1-6, with D maybe TRBD1 (5 bases). This CDR3 comprises 13 residues. Germline CDR1 and CDR2: SGHRS and YFSETQ.

This clonotype was detected ten times or more. The V and J genes are TRBV24-1 and TRBJ2-2; 8 positions match TRBD1. V lost 5 bases, J lost 1 base, and 8 bases stayed unmatched. The CDR3 spans 17 residues. Germline values: CDR1 KGHDR, CDR2 SFDVKD. The CDR3 protein is CATSASGGQGNTGELFF. CDR3 nucleotides: TGTGCCACCAGTGCCTCCGGAGGACAGGGGAACACCGGGGAGCTGTTTTTT.

This clonotype turned up a few times. This chain connects TRBV9 to TRBJ2-2, with D possibly called TRBD1 or TRBD2 (6 bases each). The CDR3 runs 14 residues. Germline CDR1 and CDR2: SGDLS and YYNGEE. With 0 bases removed from V and 6 bases from J, the gap between germline ends came to 9 bases. The CDR3 reads CASSVEGGSGELFF. The CDR3 DNA follows: TGTGCCAGCAGCGTAGAGGGGGGTTCCGGGGAGCTGTTTTTT.

The chain recombines TRBV5-1 with TRBJ1-2; tentative D call: TRBD1 (5 bases). The CDR3 is made up of 13 amino acids. Germline V CDR1 and CDR2: SGHRS, YFSETQ. Trimming took off 4 bases at V and 4 bases at J, with 11 bases between the two ends. This chain's CDR3 is CASSVDSTYGYTF. In nucleotides, the CDR3 is TGCGCCAGCAGCGTTGACAGCACCTATGGCTACACCTTC. The whole variable domain, remainder taken from reference TRBV5-1 and TRBJ1-2, is KAGVTQTPRYLIKTRGQQVTLSCSPISGHRSVSWYQQTPGQGLQFLFEYFSETQRNKGNFPGRFSGRQFSNSRSEMNVSTLELGDSALYLCASSVDSTYGYTFGSGTRLTVV.

V usage is TRBV12-3 or TRBV12-4 and J usage is TRBJ2-5; 13 bases are a match to TRBD2. Trimming cost V 6 bases and J 1 base; bases outside gene matches: 8. CDR3 length: 17 residues. The CDR3 nucleotides are TGTGCCAGCAGGAGAATAGGGACTAGCGGGATCCAAGAGACCCAGTACTTC. This sequence encodes CASRRIGTSGIQETQYF.

The J gene is TRBJ1-5, the V gene TRBV20-1; TRBD1 aligns across 9 bases. The CDR3 consists of 15 residues. Germline V lookup: CDR1 DFQATT, CDR2 SNEGSKA (reference sequence). Trimming took 0 bases from V and 4 from J; bases not matched to a gene: 4. The CDR3 coding sequence is TGCAGTGCTAGAGAAGGACAGGGGTGGAATCAGCCCCAGCATTTT. Translated, it gives CSAREGQGWNQPQHF.

In this sample, this clonotype turned up a few times. V is TRBV5-6 and J is TRBJ1-2; 8 bases align to TRBD1. In germline, CDR1 is SGHDT, CDR2 YYEEEE. The CDR3 spans 14 residues. V lost 4 bases and J lost 4; bases outside the gene matches: 6. The CDR3 protein is CASSRDRGFYGYTF. The CDR3 coding sequence is TGTGCCAGCAGCCGCGACAGGGGATTCTATGGCTACACCTTC.

The CDR3 DNA sequence: TGCAGCGGCCGACAGACGAACACTGAAGCTTTCTTT. Protein sequence: CSGRQTNTEAFF. The chain uses TRBV29-1 and TRBJ1-1, with a tentative D call TRBD1 (5 bases). This CDR3 has 12 residues. V lost 7 bases and J 1 base, leaving 10 bases between the germline ends. In germline, CDR1 is SQVTM, CDR2 ANQGSEA.

This rearrangement joins TRBV27 to TRBJ2-7, with a tentative D call TRBD2 (6 bases). This CDR3 has 14 amino acids. Between the trimmed V and J ends, which lost 4 bases and 4 bases, there was a span of 14 bases. CDR1 is MNHEY, CDR2 SMNVEV, per germline (reference sequence). The DNA for the CDR3 is TGTGCCAGCAGTTCCCCGGGAGACCAGTACGAGCAGTACGTC. Translating it yields CASSSPGDQYEQYV.

With regard to this clonotype: A much larger clone lies a single base off, so this may be a read error. This rearrangement joins TRBV15 to TRBJ2-1; 7 bases match TRBD1. The CDR3 has 15 amino acids. CDR1 is LNHNV and CDR2 is YYDKDF in the germline V gene (reference sequence). This chain's CDR3 is CGTSRDRTGANEQFF. The CDR3 DNA sequence: TGTGGCACCAGCAGAGATCGAACAGGGGCAAATGAGCAGTTCTTC.

This clonotype was seen more than once but under ten times. V gene TRBV29-1 combines with J gene TRBJ2-3; D gene ambiguous. The CDR3 sequence is 13 residues long. The V gene lost 3 bases and the J gene lost 0 bases, with 7 bases spanning the gap. CDR1 and CDR2 from the germline V gene are SQVTM and ANQGSEA. The CDR3 DNA follows: TGCAGCGTTGATCTTACCAGCACAGATACGCAGTATTTT. This sequence encodes CSVDLTSTDTQYF.

This clonotype showed up just a few times. The chain employs TRBV9 and TRBJ2-1, with 7 bases lining up with TRBD1. Germline CDR1 and CDR2: SGDLS and YYNGEE. J gave up 1 base and V 3 bases, and 4 bases lay outside the gene matches. The CDR3 sequence is 15 residues long. The CDR3 loop reads CASSADRASYNEQFF. DNA for the CDR3: TGTGCCAGCAGCGCCGACAGGGCGTCCTACAATGAGCAGTTCTTC. The whole variable domain, remainder taken from reference TRBV9 and TRBJ2-1, is DSGVTQTPKHLITATGQRVTLRCSPRSGDLSVYWYQQSLDQGLQFLIQYYNGEERAKGNILERFSAQQFPDLHSELNLSSLELGDSALYFCASSADRASYNEQFFGPGTRLTVL.

In its sample, this clonotype was seen a few times. In DNA form, the CDR3 reads TGCGCCAGCAGCTTGGAACAGGCGGGGGAGACCCAGTACTTC. It is translated as CASSLEQAGETQYF. V gene TRBV5-1 combines with J gene TRBJ2-5; maybe TRBD2 (6 bases). The V gene's germline CDR1 is SGHRS and CDR2 YFSETQ. V lost 0 bases and J lost 5, with 11 bases in between. This CDR3 has 14 residues.

The chain is built from TRBV2 and TRBJ1-1, with D unclear. There are 13 residues in the CDR3. Germline assignment: CDR1 SNHLY and CDR2 FYNNEI. With 11 bases removed from V and 0 bases from J, the gap between germline ends came to 13 bases. The CDR3 protein is CAARRSLNTEAFF. DNA for the CDR3: TGTGCCGCCCGACGTTCATTGAACACTGAAGCTTTCTTT.

This clonotype appeared once. A read error may produce the germline difference seen at one junction end. The V call is TRBV5-5, the J call TRBJ2-1, with a possible D match to TRBD1 (6 bases). CDR1 SGHKS and CDR2 YYEKEE come from the germline V gene (reference sequence). The CDR3 is 13 residues long. The CDR3 region is CASGPLGDNEQFF. CDR3 coding DNA: TGTGCCAGCGGCCCACTTGGGGACAATGAGCAATTCTTC. Complete variable domain (other parts from reference TRBV5-5 and TRBJ2-1): DAGVTQSPTHLIKTRGQQVTLRCSPISGHKSVSWYQQVLGQGPQFIFQYYEKEERGRGNFPDRFSARQFPNYSSELNVNALLLGDSALYLCASGPLGDNEQFFGPGTRLTVL.

This clonotype was seen repeatedly, ten times or more. The rearrangement joins TRBV12-3 or TRBV12-4 to TRBJ2-1; D is unresolved. V lost 5 bases and J lost 5, with 10 bases in between. CDR3 length: 13 residues. CDR3 nucleotide sequence: TGTGCCAGCAGTCCCCTCTCGAACAATGAGCAGTTCTTC. Translation gives CASSPLSNNEQFF.

A few counts support this clonotype. The V gene is TRBV5-1, the J gene TRBJ1-5; no reliable D call. This CDR3 contains 15 residues. From germline, CDR1 is SGHRS and CDR2 YFSETQ. The V end lost 0 bases, the J end lost 0 bases, and 7 bases lay between the germline ends. In DNA, the CDR3 is TGCGCCAGCAGCTTGGCGGGGTTTAGCAATCAGCCCCAGCATTTT. Amino acids: CASSLAGFSNQPQHF.

V and J are TRBV3-1 and TRBJ2-4; D is ambiguous. Germline values: CDR1 LGHDT, CDR2 YNNKEL (reference sequence). V shed 8 bases and J shed 7 bases, with 9 bases lying between them. CDR3 length equals 11 residues. The CDR3 here is CASPTRNIQYF. As DNA, the CDR3 is TGTGCCAGCCCCACTCGGAACATTCAGTACTTC.

This clonotype occurred a few times. The rearrangement uses TRBV20-1 and TRBJ1-5; TRBD1 is a possible D gene (6 bases). CDR1 and CDR2 from the germline V gene are DFQATT and SNEGSKA (reference sequence). The germline V and J ends were trimmed by 0 bases and 4 bases, with 13 bases remaining between them. This CDR3 has 15 amino acids. CDR3 DNA: TGCAGTGCTAGAGATGGGAACAGGGCAAATCAGCCCCAGCATTTT. This gives the protein CSARDGNRANQPQHF.

This clonotype occurred many times. The J gene is TRBJ1-4, the V gene TRBV20-1, with D possibly matching TRBD1 (5 bases). CDR1 DFQATT and CDR2 SNEGSKA come from the germline V gene (reference sequence). CDR3 length: 13 amino acids. V gave up 6 bases and J gave up 4 bases, with 12 bases separating them. The CDR3 DNA reads TGCAGTGCCACCCGGGACGGTAATGAAAAACTGTTTTTT. Translated, it gives CSATRDGNEKLFF.

The chain uses TRBV29-1 and TRBJ2-3; weak D call: TRBD1 (5 bases). V lost 6 bases and J lost 11, with 12 bases in between. CDR1 and CDR2 from the germline V gene are SQVTM and ANQGSEA. The CDR3 is 10 amino acids. The CDR3 region is CSVADMEQYF. The CDR3, as DNA: TGCAGCGTGGCGGACATGGAGCAGTATTTT.

This clonotype has just a few counts. Germline is not matched at one junction end, which may reflect a read error. This chain uses TRBV12-3 or TRBV12-4 with TRBJ2-1; 12 bases align to TRBD2. This CDR3 contains 13 residues. The CDR3 DNA follows: TGTGCCAGCAGTTTAAGACTAGCGGGAGAGCGGTTCTTC. Translating gives CASSLRLAGERFF.

The chain has TRBV18 and TRBJ1-1, with 8 bases fitting TRBD1. The V gene end was trimmed by 3 bases and the J gene end by 5 bases; junction bases not matched to a gene: 5. The CDR3 totals 14 residues. Germline-derived CDR1 and CDR2 are KGHSH and LQKENI. The CDR3 DNA follows: TGTGCCAGCTCACCGGACAGGGTGCAAACTGAAGCTTTCTTT. It is translated as CASSPDRVQTEAFF.